This is a list of T cell receptor beta chains from one sample in a study of cytotoxic CD8 clonotypes in ibrutinib-treated CLL. The method was immunoSEQ multiplex PCR; TCRdb's version includes in-frame clones alone and lacks a portion of them. The sample lists hundreds of thousands of clones, under 80% seen once, with less than 20% in the top ten. The sample here was PBMCs, taken after 24 months of ibrutinib treatment. Receptors were obtained from a human donor with chronic lymphocytic leukemia. CDR3s include the opening cysteine and the closing phenylalanine or tryptophan. The D gene is left open where the match is weak. Expanded clones get a size class; other rows say once, few or many, or leave the size out.

j_call d_call v_call clone_size cdr3_aa cdr3_nt
TRBJ1-2 TRBD1 TRBV19 NA CASSSTGGIDGYTF TGTGCCAGTAGTTCGACAGGGGGCATTGATGGCTACACCTTC
TRBJ1-1 TRBD1 TRBV11-2 NA CASSLEPGTGLSAFF TGTGCCAGCAGCTTAGAACCCGGGACAGGGTTATCAGCTTTCTTT
TRBJ1-5 TRBD1 TRBV6-1 once CASRRQGSNQPQHF TGTGCCAGCAGGCGACAGGGGAGCAATCAGCCCCAGCATTTT
TRBJ1-2 NA TRBV5-4 few CASSSRGGYTF TGTGCCAGCTCTTCGAGGGGAGGCTACACCTTC
TRBJ2-2 NA TRBV28 NA CASSPSVGELFF TGTGCCAGCAGTCCTAGCGTCGGGGAGCTGTTTTTT
TRBJ2-1 TRBD2 TRBV6-6 NA CASSRGLARRGEQFF TGTGCCAGCAGCCGAGGACTAGCCCGCCGGGGTGAGCAGTTCTTC
TRBJ2-1 TRBD2 TRBV5-4 NA CASSLGLAGDNEQFF TGTGCCAGCAGCCTGGGACTAGCGGGAGACAATGAGCAGTTCTTC
TRBJ1-3 NA TRBV19 many CASSIHRTDPGNTIYF TGTGCCAGTAGTATCCACCGGACAGATCCTGGAAACACCATATATTTT
TRBJ2-3 TRBD2 TRBV10-3 NA CAISEGGSPTTQYF TGTGCCATCAGTGAGGGCGGGAGCCCCACTACGCAGTATTTT
TRBJ1-3 NA TRBV5-1 NA CASSSTAASGNTIYF TGCGCCAGCAGCTCGACAGCCGCCTCTGGAAACACCATATATTTT
TRBJ1-5 NA TRBV6-6 NA CASRKSIENQPQHF TGTGCCAGCCGGAAATCGATCGAGAATCAGCCCCAGCATTTT
TRBJ2-1 TRBD2 TRBV29-1 NA CSVNPSSGFYNEQFF TGCAGCGTTAACCCGTCTAGCGGGTTTTACAATGAGCAGTTCTTC
TRBJ2-2 TRBD2 TRBV27 NA CASSPGLAGLGELFF TGTGCCAGCAGTCCGGGACTAGCGGGACTGGGGGAGCTGTTTTTT
TRBJ2-7 TRBD1 TRBV6-5 NA CASSFGQGLYEQYF TGTGCCAGCAGTTTCGGACAGGGATTGTACGAGCAGTACTTC
TRBJ2-3 NA TRBV18 few CASSPLVGDTQYF TGTGCCAGCTCACCACTGGTCGGAGATACGCAGTATTTT
TRBJ1-4 TRBD1 TRBV7-2 NA CASSVQGTYNEKLFF TGTGCCAGCAGCGTACAGGGGACGTACAACGAAAAACTGTTTTTT
TRBJ2-5 NA TRBV18 NA CASLRSTQETQYF TGTGCCAGCCTTCGGAGCACCCAAGAGACCCAGTACTTC
TRBJ2-5 TRBD2 TRBV25-1 NA CASALAGGEETQYF TGTGCCAGCGCTTTAGCGGGAGGGGAAGAGACCCAGTACTTC
TRBJ2-3 NA TRBV19 NA CASIPRSNGRRDTQYF TGTGCCAGTATACCGAGGAGCAACGGGAGAAGGGATACGCAGTATTTT
TRBJ2-1 TRBD2 TRBV5-1 NA CASSLGGSDYNEQFF TGCGCCAGCAGCTTGGGCGGGAGTGACTACAATGAGCAGTTCTTC
TRBJ2-1 NA TRBV10-1 NA CASSEGGTYNEQFF TGCGCCAGCAGTGAGGGCGGAACCTACAATGAGCAGTTCTTC
TRBJ2-3 TRBD2 TRBV5-1 NA CASSTGLAGVGDTQYF TGCGCCAGCAGCACGGGACTAGCGGGAGTGGGGGATACGCAGTATTTT
TRBJ2-5 NA TRBV28 NA CASSFSAGIGETQYF TGTGCCAGCAGTTTCTCGGCGGGAATCGGCGAGACCCAGTACTTC
TRBJ2-2 NA TRBV6-5 once CASSDGYTGELFF TGTGCCAGCAGTGACGGCTACACCGGGGAGCTGTTTTTT
TRBJ2-1 NA TRBV28 NA CASNYDQNEQFF TGTGCCAGCAACTACGACCAAAATGAGCAGTTCTTC
TRBJ1-4 NA TRBV5-1 NA CASSLGQEATNEKLFF TGCGCCAGCAGCTTGGGGCAGGAAGCAACTAATGAAAAACTGTTTTTT
TRBJ2-3 TRBD2 TRBV29-1 once CSVSAQAGSTDTQYF TGCAGCGTTTCGGCTCAAGCGGGAAGCACAGATACGCAGTATTTT
TRBJ1-2 NA TRBV30 many CAWTSWGHYGYTF TGTGCCTGGACCTCGTGGGGACACTATGGCTACACCTTC